One sample yielded the 32 T cell receptor beta chains listed below, sequenced in a study of Ad26.COV2.S vaccination and SARS-CoV-2 variants. Sample treatment: roughly 19 received Ad26.COV2.S at low or high dose, single or two shots; 5 received placebo; per-sample allocation not given. The investigators took samples on day 63 after the first vaccine or placebo injection. The table came from immunoSEQ multiplex PCR; TCRdb's copy has only in-frame clones and leaves some out. The sample holds hundreds of thousands of clones, roughly 91% seen once. The starting material was peripheral blood, obtained in a trial of Ad26.COV2.S vaccine versus placebo. The receptors stem from a person aged 18-60 years who received the Ad26.COV2.S COVID-19 vaccine or a placebo.

This clone has a single count. The chain has TRBV5-1 and TRBJ2-1; 12 bases match TRBD2. V lost 4 bases and J lost 3; bases outside the gene matches: 11. The CDR3 has 18 residues. Germline lookup yields CDR1 SGHRS and CDR2 YFSETQ. CDR3 DNA sequence: TGCGCCAGCAGCGAACCTGGGACTAGCGGGCTACTCTACAATGAGCAGTTCTTC. As protein: CASSEPGTSGLLYNEQFF. The complete variable domain, with remaining parts taken from reference TRBV5-1 and TRBJ2-1, reads KAGVTQTPRYLIKTRGQQVTLSCSPISGHRSVSWYQQTPGQGLQFLFEYFSETQRNKGNFPGRFSGRQFSNSRSEMNVSTLELGDSALYLCASSEPGTSGLLYNEQFFGPGTRLTVL.

This rearrangement joins TRBV19 to TRBJ2-1; D possibly corresponds to TRBD1 (5 bases). From germline, CDR1 is LNHDA and CDR2 SQIVND (reference sequence). The CDR3 is made up of 15 amino acids. Trimming stripped 0 bases from V and 8 bases from J, with 14 bases between. The CDR3 DNA sequence: TGTGCCAGTAGTATAGAAGGCAGGACCAGGGATGAGCAGTTCTTC. Translation gives CASSIEGRTRDEQFF.

The V gene is TRBV7-9, the J gene TRBJ1-4; D may be TRBD1 (6 bases). The CDR3 spans 15 residues. The germline V and J ends were trimmed by 4 bases and 8 bases, with 17 bases remaining between them. CDR1 is SEHNR and CDR2 is FQNEAQ in the germline V gene (reference sequence). The CDR3 coding sequence is TGTGCCAGCAGCTCCGGGGGCCAGGGTAAAGAAAAACTGTTTTTT. Amino acid sequence: CASSSGGQGKEKLFF.

This chain uses TRBV19 with TRBJ1-5; 7 bases line up with TRBD1. V gave up 7 bases and J gave up 0 bases; unmatched junction bases: 9. There are 16 residues in the CDR3. The germline V gene encodes CDR1 LNHDA and CDR2 SQIVND (reference sequence). The CDR3 spells CASNSGGIYSNQPQHF. CDR3 sequence (DNA): TGTGCCAGTAATTCAGGGGGAATATATAGCAATCAGCCCCAGCATTTT.

The chain has TRBV30 and TRBJ2-3; D possibly matches TRBD1 or TRBD2 (5 bases each). The ends were cut back, 4 bases at V and 1 base at J, with 9 bases in the middle. Germline V gene data show CDR1 as GTSNPN and CDR2 as SVGIG (reference sequence). The CDR3 runs to 13 residues. CDR3 coding DNA: TGTGCCTGGACGGGACCACGCACAGATACGCAGTATTTT. It translates to CAWTGPRTDTQYF.

The rearrangement uses TRBV5-1 and TRBJ1-1; the D is unclear. Germline V CDR1 and CDR2: SGHRS, YFSETQ. The V and J ends lost 4 bases and 1 base respectively, with 8 bases between them. CDR3 length: 13 residues. CDR3 DNA sequence: TGCGCCAGCAGCGAGGACGGGAACACTGAAGCTTTCTTT. It is translated as CASSEDGNTEAFF. Filled out from reference TRBV5-1 and TRBJ1-1, the complete variable domain reads KAGVTQTPRYLIKTRGQQVTLSCSPISGHRSVSWYQQTPGQGLQFLFEYFSETQRNKGNFPGRFSGRQFSNSRSEMNVSTLELGDSALYLCASSEDGNTEAFFGQGTRLTVV.

The V call is TRBV5-1, the J call TRBJ2-5; no reliable D call. V was clipped by 4 bases and J by 0 bases, with 7 bases between them. Germline CDR1 SGHRS, CDR2 YFSETQ. The CDR3 length is 13 residues. CDR3: CASSVADQETQYF. The DNA for the CDR3 is TGCGCCAGCAGCGTGGCGGACCAAGAGACCCAGTACTTC.

This chain connects TRBV6-5 to TRBJ2-6; no clear D. This CDR3 comprises 16 residues. V lost 0 bases and J lost 0, with 6 bases in between. Germline assignment: CDR1 MNHEY and CDR2 SVGAGI. CDR3 loop: CASSYSAISGANVLTF. The CDR3 nucleotides read TGTGCCAGCAGTTACTCAGCGATCTCTGGGGCCAACGTCCTGACTTTC.

This CDR3 is CASSLGDSRGYTF. CDR3 DNA sequence: TGCGCCAGCAGCTTGGGGGACAGCCGTGGCTACACCTTC. V usage is TRBV5-1 and J usage is TRBJ1-2; 7 positions match TRBD1. The CDR3 is 13 residues long. The V gene end was trimmed by 0 bases and the J gene end by 7 bases; junction bases not matched to a gene: 3. In germline, CDR1 is SGHRS, CDR2 YFSETQ.

As to this clone: The sample contains more than one DNA sequence encoding this CDR3. This chain uses TRBV9 with TRBJ2-1; possible D gene TRBD2, 6 bases. Per germline, CDR1 SGDLS and CDR2 YYNGEE. CDR3 length: 15 residues. Trimming pared 0 bases from V and 3 bases from J, leaving 10 bases between. The CDR3 nucleotides read TGTGCCAGCAGCGTAGCTGGGGGGAGCTACAATGAGCAGTTCTTC. The encoded protein is CASSVAGGSYNEQFF.

The V call is TRBV7-3, the J call TRBJ1-5, with TRBD1 matching over 8 bases. Germline values: CDR1 SGHTA, CDR2 FQGTGA. This CDR3 comprises 17 residues. Unmatched junction bases numbered 13, after V lost 9 bases and J lost 0 bases. The CDR3 spells CASIQLDRENSNQPQHF. In DNA form, the CDR3 reads TGTGCCAGTATTCAATTGGACAGGGAGAATAGCAATCAGCCCCAGCATTTT.

The CDR3 bases are TGCGCCAGCAGCTCTTCACCCCAGCAAGCTTCACCCCTCCACTTT. Translation gives CASSSSPQQASPLHF. The chain couples TRBV4-1 to TRBJ1-6, with unresolved D. The CDR3 has 15 residues. The V end lost 5 bases, the J end lost 9 bases, and 17 bases lay between the germline ends. The germline gives CDR1 MGHRA, CDR2 YSYEKL.

This chain joins TRBV28 and TRBJ2-7, with TRBD1 identical over 7 bases. Germline CDR1 is MDHEN and CDR2 is SYDVKM. V was pared by 6 bases and J by 6 bases, with 5 bases of the junction left unmatched. CDR3 length equals 12 residues. The CDR3 DNA follows: TGTGCCAGCAGCGCGACAGGGTTCGAGCAGTACTTC. Its protein product is CASSATGFEQYF.

V gene TRBV5-1 combines with J gene TRBJ2-2; D may be TRBD1 (5 bases). V was shortened by 0 bases and J by 4 bases, with 10 bases between the two germline ends. This CDR3 comprises 15 residues. Germline V gene sequence: CDR1 SGHRS, CDR2 YFSETQ. CDR3 amino acids: CASSLGTPSTGELFF. CDR3 nucleotide sequence: TGCGCCAGCAGCTTGGGGACACCGTCCACCGGGGAGCTGTTTTTT.

The genes are TRBV7-2 and TRBJ2-5; 8 bases are a match to TRBD2. Germline loops: CDR1 SGHTA, CDR2 FQGNSA. The CDR3 loop spans 13 amino acids. Trimming at V came to 6 bases and at J to 5 bases, leaving 5 bases not matched to a gene. The CDR3 nucleotides read TGTGCCAGCAGAACGGGGGGGCCCGAGACCCAGTACTTC. It encodes CASRTGGPETQYF.

This CDR3 is CSGGGLYGYTF. The CDR3 nucleotides are TGCAGCGGGGGAGGGCTCTATGGCTACACCTTC. The chain has TRBV29-1 and TRBJ1-2; D is undetermined. V lost 7 bases and J lost 4, with 10 bases in between. The CDR3 loop spans 11 amino acids. From germline, CDR1 is SQVTM and CDR2 ANQGSEA.

This rearrangement joins TRBV28 to TRBJ1-1, with a possible D match to TRBD1 (5 bases). From germline, CDR1 is MDHEN and CDR2 SYDVKM. The V and J ends lost 6 bases and 8 bases respectively, with 22 bases between them. The CDR3 totals 15 residues. CDR3 bases: TGTGCCAGCAGCTCAGGACAACATCCGTCCCCCGAAGCTTTCTTT. Translated: CASSSGQHPSPEAFF. Complete variable domain (other parts from reference TRBV28 and TRBJ1-1): DVKVTQSSRYLVKRTGEKVFLECVQDMDHENMFWYRQDPGLGLRLIYFSYDVKMKEKGDIPEGYSVSREKKERFSLILESASTNQTSMYLCASSSGQHPSPEAFFGQGTRLTVV.

A note on this clone: Other DNA sequences in this sample translate to the same CDR3. The chain employs TRBV19 and TRBJ2-2; 7 bases match TRBD1. The ends lost 4 bases at V and 5 bases at J; junction bases unmatched: 4. Germline assignment: CDR1 LNHDA and CDR2 SQIVND (reference sequence). CDR3 length equals 14 residues. The CDR3 nucleotides read TGTGCCAGTAGTACACAGGGGACAACCGGGGAGCTGTTTTTT. Translation: CASSTQGTTGELFF.

The chain is built from TRBV28 and TRBJ1-2, with unresolved D. The germline V gene encodes CDR1 MDHEN and CDR2 SYDVKM. Trimming shortened V by 3 bases and J by 8 bases, and 19 bases separated the two germline ends. The CDR3 extends over 15 amino acids. The CDR3 DNA reads as TGTGCCAGCAGTTTCCACCCATCGAGGGCGCACGGCTACACCTTC. This encodes CASSFHPSRAHGYTF.

The rearrangement uses TRBV4-1 and TRBJ2-7; D uncertain. The CDR3 has 14 residues. The V end lost 3 bases, the J end lost 2 bases, and 11 bases lay between the germline ends. From germline, CDR1 is MGHRA and CDR2 YSYEKL. Here the CDR3 DNA reads TGCGCCAGCAGCCATTACGGTAAGACCTACGAGCAGTACTTC. It specifies CASSHYGKTYEQYF.

The genes are TRBV3-1 (or the pseudogene TRBV3-2) and TRBJ2-7; perhaps TRBD1 as D (5 bases). The germline V and J ends were trimmed by 4 bases and 2 bases, with 12 bases remaining between them. Germline V gene sequence: CDR1 LGHDT, CDR2 YNNKEL (reference sequence). This CDR3 comprises 14 residues. The CDR3 is CASSPVAGTYEQYF. In DNA form, the CDR3 reads TGTGCCAGCAGCCCCGTAGCAGGGACCTACGAGCAGTACTTC.

In its sample, this clone was seen once. The J gene is TRBJ2-3, the V gene TRBV11-2; a possible D gene is TRBD1 (6 bases). Germline V CDR1 and CDR2: SGHAT, FQNNGV. With 6 bases removed from V and 4 bases from J, the gap between germline ends came to 20 bases. This CDR3 region has 16 residues. The CDR3 DNA is TGTGCCAGCAGTTATTTTGGGGGCATGGGGGCAGATACGCAGTATTTT. This sequence encodes CASSYFGGMGADTQYF.

This clone was seen a single time. The CDR3 nucleotides are TGTGCCAGCAGTTTGGGGACTAGCGTCACCGGGGAGCTGTTTTTT. Amino acids: CASSLGTSVTGELFF. The chain recombines TRBV28 with TRBJ2-2; 10 nucleotides line up with TRBD2. The CDR3 has 15 amino acids. J was trimmed by 4 bases and V by 3 bases; bases with no gene match: 2. In germline, CDR1 is MDHEN, CDR2 SYDVKM.

J is TRBJ1-6 and V is TRBV6-5, with 7 bases fitting TRBD1. V was clipped by 7 bases and J by 5 bases; unmatched bases: 8. The CDR3 is made up of 15 amino acids. CDR1 MNHEY and CDR2 SVGAGI come from the germline V gene. CDR3 residues: CASNRAGGDNSPLHF. CDR3 nucleotide sequence: TGTGCCAGCAATAGAGCAGGGGGGGATAATTCACCCCTCCACTTT.

V and J are TRBV11-2 and TRBJ1-1; D is uncertain. CDR1 is SGHAT and CDR2 is FQNNGV in the germline V gene. This CDR3 spans 15 amino acids. V was trimmed by 2 bases and J by 4 bases, leaving 14 bases between them. CDR3 DNA: TGTGCCAGCAGCTTAACTCGTGTGGGTGTCACTGAAGCTTTCTTT. Its protein is CASSLTRVGVTEAFF.

V usage is TRBV6-1 and J usage is TRBJ2-4; 8 nucleotides agree with TRBD1. The CDR3 is made up of 18 amino acids. CDR1 and CDR2 from the germline V gene are MNHNS and SASEGT. The V and J ends lost 4 bases and 1 base, in that order; junction bases with no gene match: 12. The CDR3 DNA is TGTGCCAGCAGTGGTTACTCGGACAGGGAGGTGGCCAAAAACATTCAGTACTTC. Amino acids: CASSGYSDREVAKNIQYF.

This CDR3 reads CASTIDREDTEAFF. The CDR3 region has the DNA TGTGCCAGTACCATTGACAGGGAGGACACTGAAGCTTTCTTT. The rearrangement joins TRBV19 to TRBJ1-1; 7 nucleotides align to TRBD1. This CDR3 has 14 amino acids. With V trimmed by 7 bases and J by 3 bases, 8 bases remained unmatched. CDR1 is LNHDA, CDR2 SQIVND, per germline (reference sequence).

The chain combines TRBV6-5 with TRBJ2-7; no clear D. CDR3 length: 11 amino acids. Germline V gene data show CDR1 as MNHEY and CDR2 as SVGAGI. The germline V and J ends were trimmed by 2 bases and 9 bases, with 8 bases remaining between them. The CDR3 bases are TGTGCCAGCAGTTACGGGAATGCGCAGTACTTC. Translated, it gives CASSYGNAQYF.

The chain combines TRBV19 with TRBJ2-2, with 8 bases lining up with TRBD1. CDR3 length equals 16 residues. The V gene's germline CDR1 is LNHDA and CDR2 SQIVND (reference sequence). J lost 6 bases, V lost 5 bases, and 11 bases had no gene match. The CDR3 bases are TGTGCCAGTAGTCCCTCGCTATGGACAGGGTCCGGGGAGCTGTTTTTT. Amino acids: CASSPSLWTGSGELFF.

The chain employs TRBV9 and TRBJ1-1; TRBD1 matches at 8 bases. CDR1 SGDLS and CDR2 YYNGEE come from the germline V gene. V trimming: 3 bases; J trimming: 1 base; junction bases outside the gene matches: 8. This CDR3 has 16 residues. The CDR3 nucleotides read TGTGCCAGCAGCGGACGACAGGGGACTCCGAACACTGAAGCTTTCTTT. Translating it yields CASSGRQGTPNTEAFF. Drawing the rest from reference TRBV9 and TRBJ1-1, the complete variable domain is DSGVTQTPKHLITATGQRVTLRCSPRSGDLSVYWYQQSLDQGLQFLIQYYNGEERAKGNILERFSAQQFPDLHSELNLSSLELGDSALYFCASSGRQGTPNTEAFFGQGTRLTVV.

The chain recombines TRBV28 with TRBJ1-2; 8 nucleotides align to TRBD1. V was clipped by 4 bases and J by 4 bases; unmatched bases: 8. Germline V lookup: CDR1 MDHEN, CDR2 SYDVKM. The CDR3 is 15 residues long. The CDR3 spells CASSSTLDRVYGYTF. For the CDR3, the DNA is TGTGCCAGCAGTTCGACCTTGGACAGGGTCTATGGCTACACCTTC.

The rearrangement joins TRBV5-4 to TRBJ2-1; 8 nucleotides agree with TRBD2. The germline CDR1 and CDR2 sequences are SGHNT and YYREEE (reference sequence). The CDR3 has 14 amino acids. Trimming at V came to 4 bases and at J to 5 bases, leaving 5 bases not matched to a gene. The CDR3 DNA is TGTGCCAGCAGCCGGGAGGGAATCCACAATGAGCAGTTCTTC. Protein sequence: CASSREGIHNEQFF. Looking up the rest from reference TRBV5-4 and TRBJ2-1 gives the full variable domain: ETGVTQSPTHLIKTRGQQVTLRCSSQSGHNTVSWYQQALGQGPQFIFQYYREEENGRGNFPPRFSGLQFPNYSSELNVNALELDDSALYLCASSREGIHNEQFFGPGTRLTVL.